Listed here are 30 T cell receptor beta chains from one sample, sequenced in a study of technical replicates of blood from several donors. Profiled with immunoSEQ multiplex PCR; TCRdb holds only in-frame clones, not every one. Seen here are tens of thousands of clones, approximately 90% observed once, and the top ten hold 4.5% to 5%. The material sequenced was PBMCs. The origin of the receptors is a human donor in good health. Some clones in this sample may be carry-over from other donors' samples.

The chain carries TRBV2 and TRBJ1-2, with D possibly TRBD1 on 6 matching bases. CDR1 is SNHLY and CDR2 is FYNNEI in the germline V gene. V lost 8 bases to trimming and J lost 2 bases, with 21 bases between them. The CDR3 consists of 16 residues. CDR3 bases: TGTGCCAGCCAAAAGGACAGCCCCTTGAAAAACTATGGCTACACCTTC. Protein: CASQKDSPLKNYGYTF.

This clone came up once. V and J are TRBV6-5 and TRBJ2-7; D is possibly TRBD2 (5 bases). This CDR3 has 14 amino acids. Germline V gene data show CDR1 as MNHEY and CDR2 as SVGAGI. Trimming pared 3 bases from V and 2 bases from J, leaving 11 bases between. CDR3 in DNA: TGTGCCAGCAGTTATAGGGAGAATGCCTACGAGCAGTACTTC. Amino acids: CASSYRENAYEQYF.

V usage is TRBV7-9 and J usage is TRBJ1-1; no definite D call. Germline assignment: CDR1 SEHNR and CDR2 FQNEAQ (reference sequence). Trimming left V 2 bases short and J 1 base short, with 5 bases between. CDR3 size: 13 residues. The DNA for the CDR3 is TGTGCCAGCAGCTTAAGAGGGAACACTGAAGCTTTCTTT. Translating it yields CASSLRGNTEAFF.

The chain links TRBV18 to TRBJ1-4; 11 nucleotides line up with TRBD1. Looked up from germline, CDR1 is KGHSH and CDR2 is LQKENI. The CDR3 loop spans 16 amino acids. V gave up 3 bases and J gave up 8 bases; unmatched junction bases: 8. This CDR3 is CASSPLRTGGTEKLFF. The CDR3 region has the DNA TGTGCCAGCTCACCGCTTAGGACAGGGGGCACCGAAAAACTGTTTTTT.

The CDR3 is CASSVGTGGITGELFF. The CDR3 DNA reads as TGTGCCAGCAGCGTCGGGACAGGGGGCATCACCGGGGAGCTGTTTTTT. The chain uses TRBV5-8 and TRBJ2-2; 12 nucleotides line up with TRBD1. Germline assignment: CDR1 SGHTS and CDR2 YDEGEE. The J segment lost 4 bases and the V segment lost 4 bases, leaving 5 bases of the junction unmatched. The length of the CDR3 is 16 residues.

The CDR3 DNA is TGTGCCAGCAGTTTTTGGGCTAGCGGGGGCGAGCAGTACTTC. It encodes CASSFWASGGEQYF. The chain joins TRBV27 to TRBJ2-7; 10 nucleotides agree with TRBD2. The trim removed 3 bases at V and 6 bases at J, leaving 5 bases unmatched. The CDR3 contains 14 residues. Germline assignment: CDR1 MNHEY and CDR2 SMNVEV (reference sequence).

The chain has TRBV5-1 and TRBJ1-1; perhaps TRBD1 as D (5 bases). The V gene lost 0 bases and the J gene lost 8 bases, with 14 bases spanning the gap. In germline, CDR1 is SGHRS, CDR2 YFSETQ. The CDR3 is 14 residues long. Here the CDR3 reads CASSLEGQGSEAFF. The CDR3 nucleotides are TGCGCCAGCAGCTTGGAGGGGCAGGGCTCAGAAGCTTTCTTT.

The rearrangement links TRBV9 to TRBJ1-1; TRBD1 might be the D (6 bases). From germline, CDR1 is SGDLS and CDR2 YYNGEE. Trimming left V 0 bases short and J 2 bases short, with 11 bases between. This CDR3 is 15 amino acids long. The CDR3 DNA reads TGTGCCAGCAGCGTAGAGGCACAGGGCAACACTGAAGCTTTCTTT. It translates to CASSVEAQGNTEAFF. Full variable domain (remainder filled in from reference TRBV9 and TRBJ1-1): DSGVTQTPKHLITATGQRVTLRCSPRSGDLSVYWYQQSLDQGLQFLIQYYNGEERAKGNILERFSAQQFPDLHSELNLSSLELGDSALYFCASSVEAQGNTEAFFGQGTRLTVV.

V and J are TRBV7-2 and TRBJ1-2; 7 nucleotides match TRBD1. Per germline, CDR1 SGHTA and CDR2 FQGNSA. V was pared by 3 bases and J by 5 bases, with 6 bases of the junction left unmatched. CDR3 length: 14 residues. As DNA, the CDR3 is TGTGCCAGCAGCTTGACAGGGATAAGTTATGGCTACACCTTC. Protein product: CASSLTGISYGYTF.

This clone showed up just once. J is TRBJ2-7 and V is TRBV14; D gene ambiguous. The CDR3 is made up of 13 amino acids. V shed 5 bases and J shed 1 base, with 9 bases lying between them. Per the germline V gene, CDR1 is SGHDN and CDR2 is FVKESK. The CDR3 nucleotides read TGTGCCAGCAGCGAGATTCCTTCCTACGAGCAGTACTTC. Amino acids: CASSEIPSYEQYF.

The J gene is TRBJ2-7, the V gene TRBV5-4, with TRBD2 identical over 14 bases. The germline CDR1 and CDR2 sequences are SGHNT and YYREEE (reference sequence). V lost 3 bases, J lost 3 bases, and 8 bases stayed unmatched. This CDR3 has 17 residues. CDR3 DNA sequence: TGTGCCAGCAGCTCGGGACTAGCGGGAGTGACGAGCTACGAGCAGTACTTC. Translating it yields CASSSGLAGVTSYEQYF.

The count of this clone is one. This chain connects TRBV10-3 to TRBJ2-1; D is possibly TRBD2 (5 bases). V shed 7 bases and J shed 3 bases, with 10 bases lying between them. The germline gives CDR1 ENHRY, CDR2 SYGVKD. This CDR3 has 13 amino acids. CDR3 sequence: CAINGMHYNEQFF. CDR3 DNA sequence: TGTGCCATCAACGGGATGCACTACAATGAGCAGTTCTTC.

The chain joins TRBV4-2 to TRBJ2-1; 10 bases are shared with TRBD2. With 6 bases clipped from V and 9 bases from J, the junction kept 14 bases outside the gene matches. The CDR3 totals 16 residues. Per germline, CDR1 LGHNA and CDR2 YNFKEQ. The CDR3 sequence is CASRERGGDGSGEQFF. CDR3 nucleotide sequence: TGTGCCAGCAGGGAGCGGGGGGGGGACGGGTCCGGTGAGCAGTTCTTC.

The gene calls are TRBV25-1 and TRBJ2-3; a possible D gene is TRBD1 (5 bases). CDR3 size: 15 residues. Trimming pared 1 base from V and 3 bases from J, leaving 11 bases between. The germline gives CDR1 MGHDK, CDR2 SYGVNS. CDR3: CASSEFGGATDTQYF. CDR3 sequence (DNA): TGTGCCAGCAGTGAATTTGGTGGGGCGACAGATACGCAGTATTTT.

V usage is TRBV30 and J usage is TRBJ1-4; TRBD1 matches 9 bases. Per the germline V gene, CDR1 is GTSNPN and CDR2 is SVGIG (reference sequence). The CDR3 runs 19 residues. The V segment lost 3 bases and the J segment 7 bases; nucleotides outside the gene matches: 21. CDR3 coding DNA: TGTGCCTGGAGAGCTAGATCGGGACAGGGAGTGTTAGAGTCTGAAAAACTGTTTTTT. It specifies CAWRARSGQGVLESEKLFF.

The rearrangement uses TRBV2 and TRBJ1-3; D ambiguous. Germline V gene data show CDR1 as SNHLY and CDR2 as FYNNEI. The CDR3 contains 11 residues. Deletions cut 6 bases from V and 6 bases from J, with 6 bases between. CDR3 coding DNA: TGTGCCAGCAGCATTTTAAACACCATATATTTT. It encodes CASSILNTIYF. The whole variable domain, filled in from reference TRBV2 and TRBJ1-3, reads EPEVTQTPSHQVTQMGQEVILRCVPISNHLYFYWYRQILGQKVEFLVSFYNNEISEKSEIFDDQFSVERPDGSNFTLKIRSTKLEDSAMYFCASSILNTIYFGEGSWLTVV.

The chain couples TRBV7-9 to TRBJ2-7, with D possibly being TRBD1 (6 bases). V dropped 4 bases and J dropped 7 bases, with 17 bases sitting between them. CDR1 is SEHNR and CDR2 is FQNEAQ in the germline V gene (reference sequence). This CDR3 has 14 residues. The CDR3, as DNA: TGTGCCAGCAGCTCCGGACAGTCCCCGAGAGAGCAGTACTTC. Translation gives CASSSGQSPREQYF.

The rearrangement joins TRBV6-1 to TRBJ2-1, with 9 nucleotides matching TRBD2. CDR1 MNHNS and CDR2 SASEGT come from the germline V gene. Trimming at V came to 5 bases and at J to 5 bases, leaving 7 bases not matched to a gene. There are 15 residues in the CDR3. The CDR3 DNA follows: TGTGCCAGCAGTATCCCCGGGACTAGCCACAATGAGCAGTTCTTC. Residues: CASSIPGTSHNEQFF.

The CDR3 here is CASQIEGVMAEAFF. The CDR3 bases are TGTGCCAGCCAAATCGAGGGGGTTATGGCTGAAGCTTTCTTT. This chain uses TRBV2 with TRBJ1-1; D perhaps matches TRBD1 (6 bases). The germline V gene has CDR1 SNHLY and CDR2 FYNNEI. CDR3 size: 14 residues. Trimming removed 8 bases at V and 6 bases at J, with 19 bases between.

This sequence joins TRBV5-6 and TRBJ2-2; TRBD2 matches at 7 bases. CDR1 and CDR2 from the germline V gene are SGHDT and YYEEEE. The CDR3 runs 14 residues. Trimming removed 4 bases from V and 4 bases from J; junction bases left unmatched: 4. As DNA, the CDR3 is TGTGCCAGCAGCCGGGGGGACGGCACCGGGGAGCTGTTTTTT. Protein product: CASSRGDGTGELFF. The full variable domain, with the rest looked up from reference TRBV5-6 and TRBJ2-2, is DAGVTQSPTHLIKTRGQQVTLRCSPKSGHDTVSWYQQALGQGPQFIFQYYEEEERQRGNFPDRFSGHQFPNYSSELNVNALLLGDSALYLCASSRGDGTGELFFGEGSRLTVL.

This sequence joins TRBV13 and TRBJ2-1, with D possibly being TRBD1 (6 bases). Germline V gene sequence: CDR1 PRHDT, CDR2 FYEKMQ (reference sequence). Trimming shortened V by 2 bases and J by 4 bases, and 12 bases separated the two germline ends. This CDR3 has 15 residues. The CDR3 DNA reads TGTGCCAGCAGCTTACGACAGGTTTTTTACAATGAGCAGTTCTTC. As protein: CASSLRQVFYNEQFF.

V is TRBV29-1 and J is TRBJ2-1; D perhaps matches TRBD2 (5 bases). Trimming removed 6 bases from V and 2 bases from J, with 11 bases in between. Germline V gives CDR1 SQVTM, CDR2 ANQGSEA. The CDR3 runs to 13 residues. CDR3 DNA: TGCAGCGTGTTAGCGTTAACCTACAATGAGCAGTTCTTC. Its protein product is CSVLALTYNEQFF.

CDR3 coding DNA: TGCGCCAGCAGACCGGGACAGGGGGTCTACAATGAGCAGTTCTTC. This gives the protein CASRPGQGVYNEQFF. V gene TRBV10-2 combines with J gene TRBJ2-1, with 11 positions matching TRBD1. CDR1 and CDR2 from the germline V gene are WSHSY and SAAADI. The junction had 4 bases not matched to a gene; V was cut back by 6 bases and J by 3 bases. This CDR3 has 15 amino acids.

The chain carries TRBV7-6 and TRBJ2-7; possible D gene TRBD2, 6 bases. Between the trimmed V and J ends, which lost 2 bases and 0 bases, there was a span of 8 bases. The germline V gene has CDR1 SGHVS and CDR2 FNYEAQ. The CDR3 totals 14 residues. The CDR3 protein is CASSLTGGSYEQYF. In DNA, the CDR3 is TGTGCCAGCAGCTTAACCGGGGGCTCCTACGAGCAGTACTTC.

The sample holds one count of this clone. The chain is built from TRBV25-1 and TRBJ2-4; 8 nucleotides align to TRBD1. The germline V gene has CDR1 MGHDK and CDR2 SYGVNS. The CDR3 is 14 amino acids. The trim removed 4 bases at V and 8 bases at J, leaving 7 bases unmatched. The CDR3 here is CASSGTDRVDIQYF. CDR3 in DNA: TGTGCCAGCAGTGGGACGGACAGGGTAGACATTCAGTACTTC.

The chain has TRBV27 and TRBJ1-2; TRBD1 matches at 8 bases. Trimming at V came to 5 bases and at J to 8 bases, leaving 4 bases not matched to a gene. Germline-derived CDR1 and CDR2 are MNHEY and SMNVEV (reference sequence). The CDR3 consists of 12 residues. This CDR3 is CASSGQGAGYTF. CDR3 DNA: TGTGCCAGCAGTGGACAGGGCGCGGGCTACACCTTC.

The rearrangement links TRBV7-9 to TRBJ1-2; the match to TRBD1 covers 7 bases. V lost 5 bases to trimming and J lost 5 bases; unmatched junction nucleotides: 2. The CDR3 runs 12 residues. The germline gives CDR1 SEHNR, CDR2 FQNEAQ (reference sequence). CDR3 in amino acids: CASSPQGYGYTF. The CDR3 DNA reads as TGTGCCAGCAGCCCACAGGGGTATGGCTACACCTTC.

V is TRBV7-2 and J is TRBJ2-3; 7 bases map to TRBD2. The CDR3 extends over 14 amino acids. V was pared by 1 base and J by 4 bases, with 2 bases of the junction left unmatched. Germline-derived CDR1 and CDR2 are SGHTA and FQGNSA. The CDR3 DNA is TGTGCCAGCAGCTTAGGCCTAGCGGCAGATACGCAGTATTTT. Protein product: CASSLGLAADTQYF.

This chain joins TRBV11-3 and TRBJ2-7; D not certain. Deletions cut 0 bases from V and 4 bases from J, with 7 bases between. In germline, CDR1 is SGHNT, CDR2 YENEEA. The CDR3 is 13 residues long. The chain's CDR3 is CASSLDFQYEQYF. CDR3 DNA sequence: TGTGCCAGCAGCTTAGATTTTCAGTACGAGCAGTACTTC.

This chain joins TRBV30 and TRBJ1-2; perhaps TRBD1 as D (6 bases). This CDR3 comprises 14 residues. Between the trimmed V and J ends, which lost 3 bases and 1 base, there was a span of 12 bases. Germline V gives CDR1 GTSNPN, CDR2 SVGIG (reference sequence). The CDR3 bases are TGTGCCTGGAGCCCAGGACAGTTTAACTATGGCTACACCTTC. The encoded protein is CAWSPGQFNYGYTF.